The T cell receptor beta chain under discussion was sequenced for a study of cytomegalovirus exposure and HLA in healthy donors. Whereas donors were nominally healthy upon sampling, unrecorded immune exposures were probable. The study ran its PCR with 60 Vbeta and 13 Jbeta primers. Clones were sequenced by immunoSEQ multiplex PCR, and TCRdb holds only the in-frame ones, with some missing. The table has about 160,000 clones, roughly 76% seen once; the top ten hold around 14%. CDR1 and CDR2 from the germline V gene are MNHEY and SMNVEV (reference sequence). Trimming at V came to 5 bases and at J to 1 base, leaving 2 bases not matched to a gene. There are 15 residues in the CDR3.

The clonotype comes from a woman between 50 and 59 years old in good health and CMV-seronegative. The chain couples TRBV27 to TRBJ1-6, with 7 bases that match TRBD1. Sequences were obtained from PBMCs. The DNA of the CDR3 is TGTGCCAGCAGTGGCAGGGGGTCCTATAATTCACCCCTCCACTTT. As protein: CASSGRGSYNSPLHF.